The next 27 T cell receptor beta chains were all read from a single sample in a study of monozygotic twins with inflammatory bowel disease. For each CDR3 protein, TCRdb gives one entry from its re-call of the 5' RACE reads, without DNA. Its clone listing holds more than 350,000 distinct CDR3 sequences. Sequencing was carried out using blood. These receptors were collected from a human donor with ulcerative colitis or Crohn's disease, or a healthy co-twin of an affected twin (not recorded which).

The rearrangement uses TRBV14 and TRBJ2-3; TCRdb's assignment of TRBD2 cannot be checked, as there is no DNA. Germline-derived CDR1 and CDR2 are SGHDN and FVKESK. The CDR3 is 15 residues long. The CDR3 sequence: CASSLSPPPTDTQYF.

The chain has TRBV15 and TRBJ2-1. This CDR3 has 13 amino acids. Germline CDR1 LNHNV, CDR2 YYDKDF (reference sequence). CDR3 loop: CATSSGRNNEQFF.

The chain has TRBV20-1 and TRBJ2-3; the TCRdb D gene call, TRBD2, has no DNA to confirm it. CDR1 and CDR2 (germline): DFQATT, SNEGSKA (reference sequence). The CDR3 is 14 residues long. The CDR3 sequence: CSVPTSGSTDTQYF.

V is TRBV12-3 or TRBV12-4 and J is TRBJ2-7; absent DNA, TCRdb's TRBD2 call cannot be checked. This CDR3 has 14 amino acids. The CDR3 sequence: CASRAGLELYEQYF.

The rearrangement uses TRBV7-9 and TRBJ2-7; there is no DNA to check the TCRdb D call of TRBD2. The CDR3 length is 15 residues. The V gene's germline CDR1 is SEHNR and CDR2 FQNEAQ (reference sequence). The CDR3 region is CASSPSGSGSDEQYF.

This rearrangement joins TRBV6-1 to TRBJ2-3; TCRdb's D call of TRBD1 is untestable without DNA. Per germline, CDR1 MNHNS and CDR2 SASEGT. CDR3 length equals 14 residues. The CDR3 loop is CASSRTGTSGTQYF.

The CDR3 reads CASGTGGPGELFF. The rearrangement links TRBV6-5 to TRBJ2-2; TCRdb indicates TRBD1, and absent DNA this call remains unverified. The germline V gene encodes CDR1 MNHEY and CDR2 SVGAGI. CDR3 length: 13 residues.

This chain links TRBV7-9 with TRBJ2-7; the TCRdb call, TRBD1, lacks DNA for checking. This CDR3 region has 15 residues. Germline lookup yields CDR1 SEHNR and CDR2 FQNEAQ (reference sequence). Here the CDR3 reads CASSSNSGGSYEQYF.

The CDR3 is CASSSNLGQGADAEAFF. The gene calls are TRBV27 and TRBJ1-1; TCRdb returns TRBD1, unconfirmable since there is no DNA. CDR3 length: 17 amino acids. CDR1 is MNHEY and CDR2 is SMNVEV in the germline V gene (reference sequence).

The chain combines TRBV20-1 with TRBJ2-7; the D call from TCRdb, TRBD2, cannot be confirmed without DNA. The CDR3 contains 15 residues. In germline, CDR1 is DFQATT, CDR2 SNEGSKA (reference sequence). Here the CDR3 reads CSARHPSGSSYEQYF.

This chain connects TRBV6-1 to TRBJ2-4; TCRdb designates TRBD1, a call that cannot be tested without DNA. Germline values: CDR1 MNHNS, CDR2 SASEGT. The length of the CDR3 is 19 residues. CDR3 sequence reads: CASTPGGQRGNLAKNIQYF.

The chain carries TRBV7-2 and TRBJ2-5; TCRdb's D gene call, TRBD2, goes unchecked for lack of DNA. The CDR3 length is 16 residues. Germline assignment: CDR1 SGHTA and CDR2 FQGNSA. CDR3 region: CASSPGTRAPQETQYF.

The chain uses TRBV2 and TRBJ2-3; the D gene TCRdb calls, TRBD1, cannot be checked with no DNA. The length of the CDR3 is 14 residues. Germline V gene sequence: CDR1 SNHLY, CDR2 FYNNEI. This CDR3 is CASSGQGWLDTQYF.

V is TRBV2 and J is TRBJ1-1; lacking DNA, the TRBD1 call made by TCRdb goes unchecked. In germline, CDR1 is SNHLY, CDR2 FYNNEI. This CDR3 contains 13 residues. The CDR3 sequence: CASGEREGTEAFF. The full variable domain, rest sourced from reference TRBV2 and TRBJ1-1, is EPEVTQTPSHQVTQMGQEVILRCVPISNHLYFYWYRQILGQKVEFLVSFYNNEISEKSEIFDDQFSVERPDGSNFTLKIRSTKLEDSAMYFCASGEREGTEAFFGQGTRLTVV.

This chain uses TRBV21-1 with TRBJ2-7; absent DNA, TCRdb's TRBD2 call cannot be checked. TRBV21-1 is a recognized pseudogene. The CDR3 consists of 15 residues. CDR3 residues: CASSKNPGLFYEQYF.

The gene calls are TRBV10-3 and TRBJ2-3; the TCRdb D gene call, TRBD1, has no DNA to confirm it. Germline V gene lookup returns CDR1 ENHRY and CDR2 SYGVKD. This CDR3 spans 15 amino acids. This CDR3 reads CAISVSGGNTDTQYF.

The genes are TRBV14 and TRBJ2-2. Germline V CDR1 and CDR2: SGHDN, FVKESK. The CDR3 has 14 residues. CDR3: CASSPRLNTGELVF.

J is TRBJ2-7 and V is TRBV7-9; TCRdb's D call, TRBD1, is unchecked because there is no DNA. In germline, CDR1 is SEHNR, CDR2 FQNEAQ (reference sequence). The CDR3 sequence is 14 residues long. CDR3 loop: CASSRGQGGYEQYF.

This chain uses TRBV18 with TRBJ2-7; the TRBD2 assignment by TCRdb is unverifiable without DNA. The CDR3 is 17 residues long. Germline CDR1 KGHSH, CDR2 LQKENI. The chain's CDR3 is CASSPPLTSGGSYEQYF.

V gene TRBV5-1 combines with J gene TRBJ2-7; no DNA is available, so the TRBD1 call from TCRdb remains unchecked. Per germline, CDR1 SGHRS and CDR2 YFSETQ. The CDR3 sequence is 15 residues long. The CDR3 protein is CASSRGEDRPYEQYF.

The J gene is TRBJ1-1, the V gene TRBV18; TCRdb's D call, TRBD1, is unchecked because there is no DNA. Germline assignment: CDR1 KGHSH and CDR2 LQKENI. This CDR3 is built from 15 residues. CDR3 sequence: CASSLSTGRSTEAFF. The full variable domain, in which reference TRBV18 and TRBJ1-1 provide the parts outside the CDR3, is NAGVMQNPRHLVRRRGQEARLRCSPMKGHSHVYWYRQLPEEGLKFMVYLQKENIIDESGMPKERFSAEFPKEGPSILRIQQVVRGDSAAYFCASSLSTGRSTEAFFGQGTRLTVV.

This chain joins TRBV5-1 and TRBJ2-7; TCRdb returns TRBD1, unconfirmable since there is no DNA. The germline V gene has CDR1 SGHRS and CDR2 YFSETQ. This CDR3 contains 13 residues. This CDR3 reads CASSTDPGGEQYF.

The chain has TRBV21-1 and TRBJ2-7; without DNA, the TCRdb call of TRBD1 cannot be checked. TRBV21-1 is annotated as a pseudogene. CDR3 length equals 14 residues. The chain's CDR3 is CASSKGAPRDEQYF.

The genes are TRBV12-3 or TRBV12-4 and TRBJ2-1. CDR3 length: 13 residues. CDR3 sequence reads: CASSRTSYNEQFF.

The chain carries TRBV11-2 and TRBJ2-7. Looked up from germline, CDR1 is SGHAT and CDR2 is FQNNGV. The CDR3 covers 15 residues. Here the CDR3 reads CASSLGVAGSYEQYF.

The rearrangement links TRBV5-4 to TRBJ2-1; TCRdb selects TRBD1, and the lack of DNA leaves this call unchecked. The CDR3 has 15 residues. Germline V gives CDR1 SGHNT, CDR2 YYREEE (reference sequence). The CDR3 loop is CASGPVGGLGNEQFF.

The V call is TRBV7-2, the J call TRBJ1-1; the D gene TCRdb calls, TRBD1, cannot be checked with no DNA. Germline-derived CDR1 and CDR2 are SGHTA and FQGNSA. This CDR3 comprises 13 residues. The CDR3 loop is CASSLRDKTEAFF. The full variable domain, its missing parts supplied by reference TRBV7-2 and TRBJ1-1, is GAGVSQSPSNKVTEKGKDVELRCDPISGHTALYWYRQSLGQGLEFLIYFQGNSAPDKSGLPSDRFSAERTGGSVSTLTIQRTQQEDSAVYLCASSLRDKTEAFFGQGTRLTVV.